This is a list of T cell receptor beta chains from one sample in a study of post-analysis software for immune sequencing data. MiXCR was run by TCRdb on the PCR reads, yielding one entry per CDR3 protein. Among 450,000 to 700,000 distinct CDR3 sequences listed, roughly two fifths were seen once. Sequenced sample: blood. These receptor sequences come from a girl aged 10 to 17 with multiple sclerosis. Each CDR3 is given with its conserved first and last residue. The D gene is left open where the match is weak. Where a row states a size, it is once, few, many or the class of an expanded clone; other rows omit it.

few,NA,TRBV10-3,TRBJ2-3,CAISQRRVTDTQYF,TGTGCCATCAGTCAGAGGCGGGTCACAGATACGCAGTATTTT
few,NA,TRBV12-3/TRBV12-4,TRBJ2-3,CASTPQGVGTQYF,TGTGCCAGCACGCCACAGGGTGTGGGTACGCAGTATTTT
NA,NA,TRBV11-3,TRBJ1-5,CASSLNGDSNQPQHF,TGTGCCAGCAGCTTGAACGGTGATAGCAATCAGCCCCAGCATTTT
NA,TRBD1,TRBV3-1,TRBJ2-7,CASSRRRLQGTDEQYF,TGTGCCAGCAGCCGCCGGCGTTTACAGGGGACCGACGAGCAGTACTTC
NA,TRBD1,TRBV19,TRBJ1-5,CASSRTGPSNQPQHF,TGTGCCAGTAGTAGGACAGGACCAAGCAATCAGCCCCAGCATTTT
few,NA,TRBV15,TRBJ2-1,CATSRRQGGYNEQFF,TGTGCCACCAGCAGGCGACAGGGAGGCTACAATGAGCAGTTCTTC
NA,NA,TRBV29-1,TRBJ1-1,CSVSGALNTEAFF,TGCAGCGTTTCAGGGGCTTTGAACACTGAAGCTTTCTTT
NA,NA,TRBV5-1,TRBJ1-2,CASSLEGPLYGYTF,TGCGCCAGCAGCTTGGAGGGGCCCCTCTATGGCTACACCTTC
NA,NA,TRBV7-8,TRBJ2-7,CASSVGVKSYEQYF,TGTGCCAGCAGTGTGGGGGTTAAGTCCTACGAGCAGTACTTC
NA,TRBD2,TRBV20-1,TRBJ2-3,CSAPGTSVADTQYF,TGCAGTGCGCCAGGGACTAGCGTAGCAGATACGCAGTATTTT